This T cell receptor beta chain was identified in a study of blood T cell repertoires in COVID-19. Overall study context: Material from acute and convalescent COVID-19 was sourced from the United States, Italy and Spain. PBMCs, B-cell-depleted T cells, or T cells provided the cDNA or gDNA that made up the material.

This CDR3 is built from 16 residues. Germline lookup yields CDR1 KGHSH and CDR2 LQKENI. V gave up 3 bases and J gave up 6 bases; unmatched junction bases: 9. Per the original methods: Estimation of nucleated cell counts relied on the amplification of reference gene primers. Assay used: immunoSEQ multiplex PCR; TCRdb lists only in-frame clones, some missing. That table furnishes V, J and clone size, whereas the DNA furnished D and trimming. The table records 300,000 to 400,000 clones, approximately 86% of them present only once. Patients of the Seattle cohort, enrolled during active infection, were followed longitudinally.

The sequence derives from a woman aged 55-70 years with COVID-19, enrolled during active disease. The chain has TRBV18 and TRBJ2-1; 9 bases agree with TRBD1. Sequencing was carried out using peripheral blood. The DNA for the CDR3 is TGTGCCAGCTCACCCCTCGGACAGGGGCTCGGCAATGAGCAGTTCTTC. Translating gives CASSPLGQGLGNEQFF. Based on the CDR3 plus reference TRBV18 and TRBJ2-1, the full variable domain is NAGVMQNPRHLVRRRGQEARLRCSPMKGHSHVYWYRQLPEEGLKFMVYLQKENIIDESGMPKERFSAEFPKEGPSILRIQQVVRGDSAAYFCASSPLGQGLGNEQFFGPGTRLTVL.